This TCR beta chain stems from a study of regulatory T cells in long-lasting Graves disease. Study-wide results and limits: Owing to a sample size that was small, accuracy may have been reduced.

Time point in this sample: persistent/refractory GD, antithyroid drugs over 5 years with positive TRAb. PBMC RNA served as the TCR library source. The patient group derived from an endocrinology department in Xi'an, China. Both iRepertoire HTBI primers and Arm-PCR of CDR3 regions were used to build the TCR beta libraries. Each CDR3 protein gets one entry after TCRdb re-called the multiplex PCR reads with MiXCR. The table shows about 400,000 distinct CDR3 sequences, with more than 20% occurring only once. Concerning this clonotype itself: Its cognate antigen is unknown.

This CDR3 has 14 residues. Germline CDR1 and CDR2: SGHTA and FQGNSA. The ends were cut back, 5 bases at V and 0 bases at J, with 10 bases in the middle. This sequence originates from a female donor with Graves disease. This chain uses TRBV7-2 with TRBJ1-1; D remains unclear. The sequencing used peripheral blood mononuclear cells (PBMCs), collected when the disease was refractory, from a patient treated with antithyroid drugs. The CDR3 protein is CASSGRAMNTEAFF. The DNA for the CDR3 is TGTGCCAGCAGCGGCCGGGCGATGAACACTGAAGCTTTCTTT.